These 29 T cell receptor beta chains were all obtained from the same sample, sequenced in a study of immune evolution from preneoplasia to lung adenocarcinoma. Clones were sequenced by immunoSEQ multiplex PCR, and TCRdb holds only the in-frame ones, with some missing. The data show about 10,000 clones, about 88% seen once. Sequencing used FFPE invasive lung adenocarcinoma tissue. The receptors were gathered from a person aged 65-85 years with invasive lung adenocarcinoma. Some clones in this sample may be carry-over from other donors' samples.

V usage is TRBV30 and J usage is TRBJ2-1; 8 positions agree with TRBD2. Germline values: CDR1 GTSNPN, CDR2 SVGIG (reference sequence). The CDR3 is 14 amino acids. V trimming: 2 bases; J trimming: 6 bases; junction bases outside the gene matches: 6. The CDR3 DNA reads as TGTGCCTGGAGTAAGGGACTAGAGGCCAATGAGCAGTTCTTC. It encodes CAWSKGLEANEQFF. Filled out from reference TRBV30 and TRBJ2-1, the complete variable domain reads SQTIHQWPATLVQPVGSPLSLECTVEGTSNPNLYWYRQAAGRGLQLLFYSVGIGQISSEVPQNLSASRPQDRQFILSSKKLLLSDSGFYLCAWSKGLEANEQFFGPGTRLTVL.

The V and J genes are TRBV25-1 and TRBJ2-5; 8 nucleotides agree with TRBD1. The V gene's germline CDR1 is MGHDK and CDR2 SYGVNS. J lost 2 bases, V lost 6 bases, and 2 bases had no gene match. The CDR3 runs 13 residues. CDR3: CASRRTGQETQYF. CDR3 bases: TGTGCCAGCAGGAGGACAGGGCAAGAGACCCAGTACTTC.

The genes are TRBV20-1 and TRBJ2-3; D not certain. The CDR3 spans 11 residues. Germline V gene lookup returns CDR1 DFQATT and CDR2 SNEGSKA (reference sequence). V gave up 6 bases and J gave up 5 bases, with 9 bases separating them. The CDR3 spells CSATPGDTQYF. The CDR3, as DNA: TGCAGTGCAACACCCGGAGATACGCAGTATTTT.

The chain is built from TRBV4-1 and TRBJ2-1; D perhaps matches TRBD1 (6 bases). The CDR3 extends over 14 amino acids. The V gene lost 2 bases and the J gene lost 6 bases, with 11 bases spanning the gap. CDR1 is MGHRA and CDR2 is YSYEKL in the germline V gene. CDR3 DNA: TGCGCCAGCAGCCAATTCCAGGACAGCAATGAGCAGTTCTTC. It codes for CASSQFQDSNEQFF.

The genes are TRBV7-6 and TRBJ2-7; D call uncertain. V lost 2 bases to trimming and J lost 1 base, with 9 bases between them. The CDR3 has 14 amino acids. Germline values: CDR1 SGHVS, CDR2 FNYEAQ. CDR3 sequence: CASSLSDGSYEQYF. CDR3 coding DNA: TGTGCCAGCAGCTTATCCGACGGATCCTACGAGCAGTACTTC.

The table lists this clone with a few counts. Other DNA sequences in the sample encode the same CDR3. The DNA of the CDR3 is TGTGCCAGCAGCCGGGACGGTAACTATGGCTACACCTTC. Translated: CASSRDGNYGYTF. V gene TRBV2 combines with J gene TRBJ1-2, with a tentative D call TRBD1 (5 bases). There are 13 residues in the CDR3. Germline V gene sequence: CDR1 SNHLY, CDR2 FYNNEI. V gave up 6 bases and J gave up 1 base, with 9 bases separating them.

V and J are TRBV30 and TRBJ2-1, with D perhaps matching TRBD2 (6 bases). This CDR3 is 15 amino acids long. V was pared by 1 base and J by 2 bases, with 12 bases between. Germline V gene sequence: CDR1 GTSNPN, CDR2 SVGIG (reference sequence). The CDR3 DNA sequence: TGTGCCTGGAGTGGGGAGGATGGACCCTACAATGAGCAGTTCTTC. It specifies CAWSGEDGPYNEQFF.

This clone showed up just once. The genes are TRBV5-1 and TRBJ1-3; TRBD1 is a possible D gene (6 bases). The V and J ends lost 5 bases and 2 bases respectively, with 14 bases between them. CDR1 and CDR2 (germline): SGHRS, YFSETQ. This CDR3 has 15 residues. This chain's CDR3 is CASSSQGVTGNTIYF. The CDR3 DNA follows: TGCGCCAGCAGTTCACAGGGCGTTACTGGAAACACCATATATTTT.

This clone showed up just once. The CDR3 DNA is TGTGCCAGCAGAAGGGACGACGAGCAGTACTTC. Its translation is CASRRDDEQYF. The rearrangement uses TRBV5-4 and TRBJ2-7; D tentatively reads TRBD1 or TRBD2 (5 bases each). Germline CDR1 is SGHNT and CDR2 is YYREEE (reference sequence). The germline V and J ends were trimmed by 5 bases and 5 bases, with 8 bases remaining between them. The CDR3 spans 11 residues.

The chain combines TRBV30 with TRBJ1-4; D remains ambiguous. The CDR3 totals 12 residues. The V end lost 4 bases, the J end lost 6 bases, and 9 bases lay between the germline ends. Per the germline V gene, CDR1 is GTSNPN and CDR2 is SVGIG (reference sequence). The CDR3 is CAWISRDEKLFF. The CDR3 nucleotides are TGTGCCTGGATTTCCCGGGATGAAAAACTGTTTTTT. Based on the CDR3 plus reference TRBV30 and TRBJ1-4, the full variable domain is SQTIHQWPATLVQPVGSPLSLECTVEGTSNPNLYWYRQAAGRGLQLLFYSVGIGQISSEVPQNLSASRPQDRQFILSSKKLLLSDSGFYLCAWISRDEKLFFGSGTQLSVL.

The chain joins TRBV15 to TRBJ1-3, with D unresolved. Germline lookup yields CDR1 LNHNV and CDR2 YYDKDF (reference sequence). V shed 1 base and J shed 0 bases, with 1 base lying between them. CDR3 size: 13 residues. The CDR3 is CATSRGSGNTIYF. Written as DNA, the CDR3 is TGTGCCACCAGCAGAGGCTCTGGAAACACCATATATTTT.

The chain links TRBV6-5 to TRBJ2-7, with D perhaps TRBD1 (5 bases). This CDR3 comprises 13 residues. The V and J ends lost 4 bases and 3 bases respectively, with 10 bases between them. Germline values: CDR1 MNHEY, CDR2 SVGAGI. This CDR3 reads CASSFRQNYEQYF. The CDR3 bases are TGTGCCAGCAGTTTCCGACAGAACTACGAGCAGTACTTC.

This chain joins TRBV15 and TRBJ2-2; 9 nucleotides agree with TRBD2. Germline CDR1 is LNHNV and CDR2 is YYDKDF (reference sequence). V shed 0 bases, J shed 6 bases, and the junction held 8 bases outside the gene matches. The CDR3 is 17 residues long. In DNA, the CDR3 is TGTGCCACCAGCAGAGAATATCTAGCGGGAAAGCCCGGGGAGCTGTTTTTT. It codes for CATSREYLAGKPGELFF.

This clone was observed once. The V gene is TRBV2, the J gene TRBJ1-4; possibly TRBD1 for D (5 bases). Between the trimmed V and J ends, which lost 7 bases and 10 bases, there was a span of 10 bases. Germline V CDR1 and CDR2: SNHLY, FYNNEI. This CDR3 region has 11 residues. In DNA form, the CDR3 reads TGTGCCAGCACGAGGGGCGGAAAACTGTTTTTT. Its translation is CASTRGGKLFF.

CDR3 sequence: CASSPRQGVYGYTF. In DNA form, the CDR3 reads TGTGCCAGCAGCCCCCGACAGGGAGTCTATGGCTACACCTTC. The chain has TRBV9 and TRBJ1-2; 7 nucleotides line up with TRBD1. This CDR3 spans 14 amino acids. V lost 4 bases, J lost 4 bases, and 7 bases stayed unmatched. The germline gives CDR1 SGDLS, CDR2 YYNGEE.

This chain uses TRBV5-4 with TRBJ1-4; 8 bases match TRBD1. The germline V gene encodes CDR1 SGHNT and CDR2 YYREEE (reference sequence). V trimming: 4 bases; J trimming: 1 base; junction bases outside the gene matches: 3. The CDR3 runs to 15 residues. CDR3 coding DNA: TGTGCCAGCAGCCACACAGGGGGAACTAATGAAAAACTGTTTTTT. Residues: CASSHTGGTNEKLFF.

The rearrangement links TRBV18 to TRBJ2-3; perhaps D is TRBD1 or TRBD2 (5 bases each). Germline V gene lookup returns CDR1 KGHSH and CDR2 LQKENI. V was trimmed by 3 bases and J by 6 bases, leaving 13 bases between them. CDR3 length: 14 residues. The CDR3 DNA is TGTGCCAGCTCACCGGGGACCACCTGGGATACGCAGTATTTT. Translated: CASSPGTTWDTQYF.

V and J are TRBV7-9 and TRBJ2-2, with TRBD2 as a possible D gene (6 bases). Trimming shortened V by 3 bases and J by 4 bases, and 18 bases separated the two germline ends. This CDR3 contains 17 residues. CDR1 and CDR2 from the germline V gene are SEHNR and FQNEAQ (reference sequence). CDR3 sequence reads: CASSFPIWGLLTGELFF. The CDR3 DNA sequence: TGTGCCAGCAGCTTCCCCATTTGGGGACTCCTCACCGGGGAGCTGTTTTTT. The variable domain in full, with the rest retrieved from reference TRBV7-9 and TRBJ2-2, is DTGVSQNPRHKITKRGQNVTFRCDPISEHNRLYWYRQTLGQGPEFLTYFQNEAQLEKSRLLSDRFSAERPKGSFSTLEIQRTEQGDSAMYLCASSFPIWGLLTGELFFGEGSRLTVL.

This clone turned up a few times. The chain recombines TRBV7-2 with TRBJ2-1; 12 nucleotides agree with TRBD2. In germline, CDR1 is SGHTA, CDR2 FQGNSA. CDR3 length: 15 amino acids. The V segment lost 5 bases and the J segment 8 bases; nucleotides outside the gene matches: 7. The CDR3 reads CASSQGLAGTDEQFF. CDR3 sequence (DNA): TGTGCCAGCAGCCAAGGACTAGCGGGGACCGATGAGCAGTTCTTC.

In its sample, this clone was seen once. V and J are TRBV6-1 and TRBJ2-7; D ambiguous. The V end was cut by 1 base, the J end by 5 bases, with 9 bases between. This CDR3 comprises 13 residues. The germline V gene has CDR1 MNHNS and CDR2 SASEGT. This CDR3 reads CASSEEYWHEQYF. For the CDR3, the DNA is TGTGCCAGCAGTGAAGAATACTGGCACGAGCAGTACTTC.

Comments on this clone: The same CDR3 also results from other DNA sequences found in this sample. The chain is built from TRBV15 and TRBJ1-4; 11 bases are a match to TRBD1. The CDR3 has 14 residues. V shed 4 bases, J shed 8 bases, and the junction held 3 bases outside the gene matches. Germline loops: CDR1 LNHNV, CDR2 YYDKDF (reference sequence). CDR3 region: CATSMGQGEEKLFF. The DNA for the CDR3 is TGTGCCACCAGCATGGGACAGGGGGAGGAAAAACTGTTTTTT.

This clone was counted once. CDR3 bases: TGCAGCGTTGTTAACAGCCGGAATCAGCCCCAGCATTTT. Protein product: CSVVNSRNQPQHF. The rearrangement uses TRBV29-1 and TRBJ1-5; D is uncertain. Trimming pared 4 bases from V and 4 bases from J, leaving 11 bases between. Germline V gene data show CDR1 as SQVTM and CDR2 as ANQGSEA. The length of the CDR3 is 13 residues.

The CDR3 sequence: CASSPGHMNTEAFF. The CDR3 coding sequence is TGTGCCAGCAGCCCGGGACATATGAACACTGAAGCTTTCTTT. The rearrangement uses TRBV2 and TRBJ1-1, with a possible D match to TRBD1 (6 bases). The germline V gene has CDR1 SNHLY and CDR2 FYNNEI. The ends were cut back, 6 bases at V and 0 bases at J, with 11 bases in the middle. This CDR3 region has 14 residues.

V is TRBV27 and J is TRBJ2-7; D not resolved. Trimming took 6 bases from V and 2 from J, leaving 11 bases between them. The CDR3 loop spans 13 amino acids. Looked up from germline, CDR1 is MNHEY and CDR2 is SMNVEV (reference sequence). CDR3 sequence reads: CASRSRVAYEQYF. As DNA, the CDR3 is TGTGCCAGCAGAAGTAGGGTCGCCTACGAGCAGTACTTC.

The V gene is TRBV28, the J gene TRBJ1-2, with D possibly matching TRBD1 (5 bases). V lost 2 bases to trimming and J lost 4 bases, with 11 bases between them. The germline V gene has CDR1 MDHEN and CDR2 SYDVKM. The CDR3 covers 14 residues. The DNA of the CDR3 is TGTGCCAGCAGTTTACCGGCGCAGGGCTATGGCTACACCTTC. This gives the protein CASSLPAQGYGYTF.

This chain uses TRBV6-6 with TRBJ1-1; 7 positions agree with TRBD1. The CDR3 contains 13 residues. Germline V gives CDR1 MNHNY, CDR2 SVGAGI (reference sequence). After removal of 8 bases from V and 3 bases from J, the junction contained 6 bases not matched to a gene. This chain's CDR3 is CASGTEGDTEAFF. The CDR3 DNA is TGTGCCAGCGGGACAGAAGGTGACACTGAAGCTTTCTTT.

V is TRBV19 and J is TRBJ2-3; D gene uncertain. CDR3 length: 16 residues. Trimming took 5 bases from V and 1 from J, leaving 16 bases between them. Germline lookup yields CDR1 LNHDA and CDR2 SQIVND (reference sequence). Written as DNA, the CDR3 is TGTGCCAGTAGTCCTGGGGTAACCCGGGGCACAGATACGCAGTATTTT. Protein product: CASSPGVTRGTDTQYF.

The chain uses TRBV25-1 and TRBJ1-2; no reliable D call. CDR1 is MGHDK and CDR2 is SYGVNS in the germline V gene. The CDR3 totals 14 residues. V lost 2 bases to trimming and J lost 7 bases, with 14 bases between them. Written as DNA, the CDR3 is TGTGCCAGCAGTGAAAGGAGCTACCTGAGTGGCTACACCTTC. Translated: CASSERSYLSGYTF.

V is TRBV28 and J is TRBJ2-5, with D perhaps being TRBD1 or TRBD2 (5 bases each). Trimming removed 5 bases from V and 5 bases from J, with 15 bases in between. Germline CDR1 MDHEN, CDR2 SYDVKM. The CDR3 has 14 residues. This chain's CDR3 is CASSPGTSGETQYF. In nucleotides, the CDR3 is TGTGCCAGCAGTCCCGGGACCTCAGGGGAGACCCAGTACTTC.